The subject of this entry is one TCR beta chain. This record belongs to a study of blood T cell repertoires in COVID-19. Overall study context: Material from acute and convalescent COVID-19 was sourced from the United States, Italy and Spain. The cDNA or gDNA used as material had been derived from T cells, B-cell-depleted T cells, or PBMCs.

Per the authors' pipeline: Amplification of reference gene primers provided the estimated nucleated cell counts. This table comes from immunoSEQ multiplex PCR, and its TCRdb copy is limited to in-frame clones, with some not included. The DNA was the basis for D and trimming; V, J and clone size are from that table. The sample records 95,000 to 110,000 clones, about three quarters being singletons. CDR1 SGHVS and CDR2 FQNEAQ come from the germline V gene. The length of the CDR3 is 13 residues. V lost 1 base to trimming and J lost 2 bases, with 6 bases between them. The clonotype comes from a man in his sixties or seventies with acute or convalescent COVID-19. What was sequenced was peripheral blood. The chain joins TRBV7-8 to TRBJ2-7, with no clear D. In DNA, the CDR3 is TGTGCCAGCAGCTTAGTGGCAGCCTACGAGCAGTACTTC. This gives the protein CASSLVAAYEQYF.